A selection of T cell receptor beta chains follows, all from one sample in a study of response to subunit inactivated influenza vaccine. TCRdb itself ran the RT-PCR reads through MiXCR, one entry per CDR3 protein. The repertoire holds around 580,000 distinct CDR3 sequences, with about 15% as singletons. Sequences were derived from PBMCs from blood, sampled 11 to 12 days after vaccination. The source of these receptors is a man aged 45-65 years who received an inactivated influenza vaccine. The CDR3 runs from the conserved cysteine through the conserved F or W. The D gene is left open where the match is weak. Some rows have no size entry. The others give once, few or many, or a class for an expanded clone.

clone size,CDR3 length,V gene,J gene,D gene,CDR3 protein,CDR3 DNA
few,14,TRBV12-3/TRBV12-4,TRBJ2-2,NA,CASSFRPTTGELFF,TGTGCCAGCAGTTTTCGGCCGACCACCGGGGAGCTGTTTTTT
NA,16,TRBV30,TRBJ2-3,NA,CAWSVGQTASTDTQYF,TGTGCCTGGAGTGTAGGCCAGACCGCTAGCACAGATACGCAGTATTTT
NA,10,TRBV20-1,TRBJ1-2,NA,CSFREDGYTF,TGCAGTTTCAGGGAAGATGGCTACACCTTC
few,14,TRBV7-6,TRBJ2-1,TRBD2,CASSAGGHYNEQFF,TGTGCCAGCAGCGCGGGGGGGCACTACAATGAGCAGTTCTTC
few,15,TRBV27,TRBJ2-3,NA,CASSFDGASTDTQYF,TGTGCCAGCAGTTTCGACGGGGCTAGCACAGATACGCAGTATTTT
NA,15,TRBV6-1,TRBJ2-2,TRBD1,CASSPGQGVTGELFF,TGTGCCAGCAGTCCGGGACAGGGGGTGACCGGGGAGCTGTTTTTT
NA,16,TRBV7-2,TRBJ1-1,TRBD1,CASSPGQGALNTEAFF,TGTGCCAGCAGCCCAGGACAGGGGGCTTTAAACACTGAAGCTTTCTTT
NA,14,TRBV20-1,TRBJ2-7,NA,CSARGRGTTYEQYF,TGCAGTGCTAGAGGAAGAGGGACAACCTACGAGCAGTACTTC
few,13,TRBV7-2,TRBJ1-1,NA,CASSYRTAAEAFF,TGTGCCAGCAGCTACCGGACAGCCGCGGAAGCTTTCTTT
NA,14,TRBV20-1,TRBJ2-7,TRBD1,CSARDGQGPYEQYF,TGCAGTGCTAGAGACGGACAGGGCCCCTACGAGCAGTACTTC
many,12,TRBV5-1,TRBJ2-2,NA,CASSLEYGELFF,TGCGCCAGCAGCTTGGAGTACGGGGAGCTGTTTTTT
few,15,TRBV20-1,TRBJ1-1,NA,CSAPRQDYMNTEAFF,TGCAGTGCCCCCAGACAGGATTACATGAACACTGAAGCTTTCTTT